This TCR beta chain was found in a study of OX40 agonist ivuxolimab in advanced cancers. General study findings and limits: Among patients with partial responses at 0.1-3.0 mg/kg, clonal expansion was among the lowest. Doses of 0.1 to 3.0 mg/kg were accompanied by clonal expansion of CD4+ and CD8+ blood T cells by week 6.

Profiling relied on immunoSEQ multiplex PCR, and the TCRdb table lists in-frame clones only, not all of them. In the table there are more than 85,000 clones, around 90% of which are singletons. Patients had blood sampled at baseline and again on cycle 4 day 1 and cycle 7 day 1. Notes on this clone: Its antigen is not identified.

This CDR3 has 14 amino acids. The germline gives CDR1 SGHDT, CDR2 YYEEEE. The V gene end was trimmed by 6 bases and the J gene end by 7 bases; junction bases not matched to a gene: 10. This TCR was sampled from an adult with an advanced solid tumor such as melanoma, head and neck, liver or kidney cancer. The sample in question was CD4+ or CD8+ T cells sorted from blood, obtained in a trial of the OX40 agonist ivuxolimab. The genes are TRBV5-6 and TRBJ1-2, with 9 bases that match TRBD1. The CDR3 loop is CASIRRDRAAGYTF. The DNA of the CDR3 is TGTGCCAGCATCCGCCGGGACAGGGCAGCTGGCTACACCTTC.